The 5 T cell receptor beta chains listed next were all sequenced from one sample in a study of blood T cell repertoires in COVID-19. The table came from immunoSEQ multiplex PCR; TCRdb's copy has only in-frame clones and leaves some out. The sample yields 220,000 or so clones, roughly nine tenths seen once. Material for sequencing was PBMCs or T cells enriched from blood (not recorded which). These receptors were obtained from a woman aged 18-29 years in a cohort exposed to, infected with or recovered from COVID-19 (not recorded which).

The chain has TRBV7-9 and TRBJ2-3; TRBD1 aligns across 7 bases. CDR1 SEHNR and CDR2 FQNEAQ come from the germline V gene (reference sequence). Trimming removed 0 bases from V and 6 bases from J; junction bases left unmatched: 9. CDR3 length: 16 amino acids. The CDR3 DNA follows: TGTGCCAGCAGCTTAGCTTTTGCAACGGACAGGGATACGCAGTATTTT. Translating it yields CASSLAFATDRDTQYF.

This clone occurred once. The chain employs TRBV6-5 and TRBJ1-2; 7 bases match TRBD1. The V gene end was trimmed by 7 bases and the J gene end by 2 bases; junction bases not matched to a gene: 1. Germline V lookup: CDR1 MNHEY, CDR2 SVGAGI. This CDR3 is 12 amino acids long. Written as DNA, the CDR3 is TGTGCCAGCACGGGACAGAACTATGGCTACACCTTC. Its translation is CASTGQNYGYTF.

The genes are TRBV5-1 and TRBJ2-2, with TRBD2 as a possible D gene (7 bases). The CDR3 extends over 14 amino acids. The V gene's germline CDR1 is SGHRS and CDR2 YFSETQ. V lost 0 bases to trimming and J lost 7 bases, with 10 bases between them. The CDR3 sequence: CASSLVGGHGELFF. The CDR3 bases are TGCGCCAGCAGCTTGGTCGGGGGGCACGGGGAGCTGTTTTTT.

The rearrangement links TRBV18 to TRBJ2-1, with D possibly TRBD2 on 6 matching bases. V gave up 3 bases and J gave up 9 bases, with 18 bases separating them. This CDR3 comprises 15 residues. Germline CDR1 is KGHSH and CDR2 is LQKENI. CDR3 amino acids: CASSPIAGDSIEQFF. In DNA, the CDR3 is TGTGCCAGCTCACCCATCGCTGGGGACTCGATTGAGCAGTTCTTC.

The chain combines TRBV5-4 with TRBJ1-1, with D hard to call. The V gene lost 4 bases and the J gene lost 5 bases, with 21 bases spanning the gap. The CDR3 is 16 amino acids. Germline loops: CDR1 SGHNT, CDR2 YYREEE (reference sequence). The CDR3 loop reads CASSPYGELKFTEAFF. CDR3 DNA sequence: TGTGCCAGCAGCCCGTACGGGGAGTTAAAGTTTACTGAAGCTTTCTTT.